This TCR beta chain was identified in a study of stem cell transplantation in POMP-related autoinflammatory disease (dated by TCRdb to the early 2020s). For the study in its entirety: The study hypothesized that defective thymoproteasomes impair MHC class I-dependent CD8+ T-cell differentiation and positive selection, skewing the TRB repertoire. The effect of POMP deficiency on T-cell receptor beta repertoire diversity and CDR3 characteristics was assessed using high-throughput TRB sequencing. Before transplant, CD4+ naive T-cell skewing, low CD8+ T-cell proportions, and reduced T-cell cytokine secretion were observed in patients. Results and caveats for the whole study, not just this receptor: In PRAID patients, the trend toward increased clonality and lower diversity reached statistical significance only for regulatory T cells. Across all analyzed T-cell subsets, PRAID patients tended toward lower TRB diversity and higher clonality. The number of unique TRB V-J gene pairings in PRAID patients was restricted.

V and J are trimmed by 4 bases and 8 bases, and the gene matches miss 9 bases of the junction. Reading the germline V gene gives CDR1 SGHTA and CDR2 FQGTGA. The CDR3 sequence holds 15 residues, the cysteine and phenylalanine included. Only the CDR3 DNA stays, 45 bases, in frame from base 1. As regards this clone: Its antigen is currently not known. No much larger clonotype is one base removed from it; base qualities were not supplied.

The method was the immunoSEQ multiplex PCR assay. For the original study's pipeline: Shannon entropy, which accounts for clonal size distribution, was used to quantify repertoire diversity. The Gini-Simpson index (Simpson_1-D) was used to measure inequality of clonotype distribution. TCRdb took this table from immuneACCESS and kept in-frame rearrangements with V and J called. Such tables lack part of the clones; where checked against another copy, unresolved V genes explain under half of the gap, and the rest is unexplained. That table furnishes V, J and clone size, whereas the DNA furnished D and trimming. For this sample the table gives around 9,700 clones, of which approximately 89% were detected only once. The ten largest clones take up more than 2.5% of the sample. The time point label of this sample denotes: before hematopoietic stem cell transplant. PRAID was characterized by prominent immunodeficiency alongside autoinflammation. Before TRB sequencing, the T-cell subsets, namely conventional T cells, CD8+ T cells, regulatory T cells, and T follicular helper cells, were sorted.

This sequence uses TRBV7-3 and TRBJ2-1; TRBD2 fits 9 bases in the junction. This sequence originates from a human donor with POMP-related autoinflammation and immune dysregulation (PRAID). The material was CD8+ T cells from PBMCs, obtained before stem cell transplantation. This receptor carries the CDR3 CASSWTGVAGDEQFF. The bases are TGTGCCAGCAGCTGGACGGGGGTAGCGGGAGATGAGCAGTTCTTC.